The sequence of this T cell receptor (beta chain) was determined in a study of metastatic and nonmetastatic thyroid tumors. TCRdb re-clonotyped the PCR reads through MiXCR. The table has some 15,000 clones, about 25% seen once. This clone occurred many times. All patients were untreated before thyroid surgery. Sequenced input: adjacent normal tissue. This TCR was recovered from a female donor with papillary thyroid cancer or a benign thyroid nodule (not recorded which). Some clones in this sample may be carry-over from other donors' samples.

The CDR3 DNA is TGTGCCAGCAGTTACGTTAGAGATAATTCACCCCTCCACTTT. Amino acids: CASSYVRDNSPLHF. V and J are TRBV6-2 or TRBV6-3 and TRBJ1-6; D unclear. Trimming stripped 2 bases from V and 5 bases from J, with 7 bases between. CDR3 size: 14 residues. CDR1 is MNHEY and CDR2 is SVGEGT in the germline V gene.